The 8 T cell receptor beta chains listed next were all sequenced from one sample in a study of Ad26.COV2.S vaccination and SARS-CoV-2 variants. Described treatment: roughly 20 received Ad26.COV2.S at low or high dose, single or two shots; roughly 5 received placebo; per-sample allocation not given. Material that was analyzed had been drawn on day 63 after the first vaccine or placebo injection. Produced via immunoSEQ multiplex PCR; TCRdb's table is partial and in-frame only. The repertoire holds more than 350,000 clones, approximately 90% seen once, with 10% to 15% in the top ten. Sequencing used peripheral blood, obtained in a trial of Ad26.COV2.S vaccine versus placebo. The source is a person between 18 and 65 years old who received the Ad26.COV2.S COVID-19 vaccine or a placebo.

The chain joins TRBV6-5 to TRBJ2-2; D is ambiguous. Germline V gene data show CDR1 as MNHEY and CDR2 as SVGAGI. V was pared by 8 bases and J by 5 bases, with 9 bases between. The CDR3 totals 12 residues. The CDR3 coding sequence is TGTGCCAGCTTTAGAAATACCGGGGAGCTGTTTTTT. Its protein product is CASFRNTGELFF.

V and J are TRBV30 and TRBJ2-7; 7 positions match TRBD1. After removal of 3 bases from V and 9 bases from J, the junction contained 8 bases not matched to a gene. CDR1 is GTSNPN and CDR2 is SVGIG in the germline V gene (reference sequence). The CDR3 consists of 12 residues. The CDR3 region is CAWSQTGTAQYF. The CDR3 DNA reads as TGTGCCTGGAGCCAGACCGGGACAGCGCAGTACTTC.

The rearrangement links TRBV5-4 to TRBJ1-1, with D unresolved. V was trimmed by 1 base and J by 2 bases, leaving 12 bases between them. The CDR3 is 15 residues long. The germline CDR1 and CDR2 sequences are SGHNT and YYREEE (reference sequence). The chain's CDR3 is CASSLWGERNTEAFF. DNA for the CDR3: TGTGCCAGCAGCTTGTGGGGTGAAAGAAACACTGAAGCTTTCTTT.

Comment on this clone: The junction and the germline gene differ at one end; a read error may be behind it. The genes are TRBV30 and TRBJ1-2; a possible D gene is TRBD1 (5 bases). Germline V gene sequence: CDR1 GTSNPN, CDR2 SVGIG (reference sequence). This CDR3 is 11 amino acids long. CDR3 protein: CAWSGGKTVNF. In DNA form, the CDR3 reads TGTGCCTGGAGTGGGGGCAAGACAGTCAACTTC.

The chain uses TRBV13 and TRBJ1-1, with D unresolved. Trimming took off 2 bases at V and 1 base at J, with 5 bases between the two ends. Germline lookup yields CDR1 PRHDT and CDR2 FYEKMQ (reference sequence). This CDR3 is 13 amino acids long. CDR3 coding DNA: TGTGCCAGCAGCTTACGACCGAACACTGAAGCTTTCTTT. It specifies CASSLRPNTEAFF.

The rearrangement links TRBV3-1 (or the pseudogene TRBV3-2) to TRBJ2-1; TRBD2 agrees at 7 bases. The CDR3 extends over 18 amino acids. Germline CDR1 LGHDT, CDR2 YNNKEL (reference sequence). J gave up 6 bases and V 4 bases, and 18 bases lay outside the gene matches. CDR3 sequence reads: CASSPRSEAGFNPNEQFF. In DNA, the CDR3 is TGTGCCAGCAGCCCCCGTTCAGAAGCGGGATTCAATCCCAATGAGCAGTTCTTC.

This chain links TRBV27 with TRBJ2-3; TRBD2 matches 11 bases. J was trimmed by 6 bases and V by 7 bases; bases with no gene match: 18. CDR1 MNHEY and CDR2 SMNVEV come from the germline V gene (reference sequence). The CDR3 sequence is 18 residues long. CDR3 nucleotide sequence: TGTGCCAGCATGACGACTAGCGGGGAGACCCCTTTGGTGGATACGCAGTATTTT. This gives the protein CASMTTSGETPLVDTQYF.

CDR3 region: CAWRVGGGEKLFF. The DNA of the CDR3 is TGTGCCTGGAGGGTTGGAGGGGGTGAAAAACTGTTTTTT. The chain links TRBV30 to TRBJ1-4; D may be TRBD1 (6 bases). The CDR3 spans 13 residues. Trimming shortened V by 3 bases and J by 7 bases, and 12 bases separated the two germline ends. Per germline, CDR1 GTSNPN and CDR2 SVGIG (reference sequence).